Below are 15 T cell receptor beta chains sequenced from a single sample in a study of metastatic and nonmetastatic thyroid tumors. Through MiXCR, TCRdb re-clonotyped the PCR reads. Of around 8,100 clones listed, 24% were seen once; the top ten hold 15% to 17%. No treatment had been given to any patient before thyroid surgery. The sample taken for sequencing was tumor tissue. The receptors come from a female donor with papillary thyroid cancer or a benign thyroid nodule (not recorded which). Some clones in this sample may be carry-over from other donors' samples.

The chain uses TRBV11-3 and TRBJ2-1, with no clear D. Per germline, CDR1 SGHNT and CDR2 YENEEA. Between the trimmed V and J ends, which lost 0 bases and 0 bases, there was a span of 9 bases. This CDR3 contains 16 residues. CDR3 coding DNA: TGTGCCAGCAGCTTAGAGGCAAGCCTCTCCTACAATGAGCAGTTCTTC. This sequence encodes CASSLEASLSYNEQFF.

This clone has a count of ten or more. This CDR3 is CASRTGADGTEAFF. CDR3 sequence (DNA): TGTGCCAGCAGGACCGGGGCCGATGGGACTGAAGCTTTCTTT. The V and J genes are TRBV7-9 and TRBJ1-1; TRBD1 might be the D (5 bases). The V end lost 6 bases, the J end lost 5 bases, and 16 bases lay between the germline ends. Germline V gives CDR1 SEHNR, CDR2 FQNEAQ (reference sequence). The CDR3 sequence is 14 residues long. Drawing the rest from reference TRBV7-9 and TRBJ1-1, the complete variable domain is DTGVSQNPRHKITKRGQNVTFRCDPISEHNRLYWYRQTLGQGPEFLTYFQNEAQLEKSRLLSDRFSAERPKGSFSTLEIQRTEQGDSAMYLCASRTGADGTEAFFGQGTRLTVV.

This chain connects TRBV11-2 to TRBJ1-2; TRBD1 matches 10 bases. The CDR3 is 14 amino acids. Germline CDR1 is SGHAT and CDR2 is FQNNGV. Trimming at V came to 5 bases and at J to 8 bases, leaving 8 bases not matched to a gene. CDR3 in DNA: TGTGCCAGCAGCCTAGGCGGACAGGGGGTAGGCTACACCTTC. Amino acid sequence: CASSLGGQGVGYTF.

A few counts support this clone. The conserved final phenylalanine or tryptophan is absent from the CDR3, which likely points to a read error. V and J are TRBV6-1 and TRBJ2-3, with a weak D call TRBD1 (5 bases). CDR1 is MNHNS and CDR2 is SASEGT in the germline V gene. V lost 0 bases and J 3 bases, leaving 10 bases between the germline ends. This CDR3 region has 15 residues. CDR3 sequence (DNA): TGTGCCAGCAGTGAAGCGGCAGGGCTTACAGATACGCAGTATTGT. Protein sequence: CASSEAAGLTDTQYC.

A word on this clone: A read error may produce the germline difference seen at one junction end. The chain joins TRBV15 to TRBJ1-1; D is unresolved. CDR3 length: 12 amino acids. Germline V gene lookup returns CDR1 LNHNV and CDR2 YYDKDF (reference sequence). The CDR3 bases are TGTGCCAATACAGTAATGAACACTGAATCTTTCTTT. The encoded protein is CANTVMNTESFF.

The V and J genes are TRBV5-1 and TRBJ1-5, with D possibly being TRBD1 (5 bases). From germline, CDR1 is SGHRS and CDR2 YFSETQ. This CDR3 has 13 residues. V lost 4 bases and J 9 bases, leaving 14 bases between the germline ends. CDR3 amino acids: CASSMRGHLPQHF. CDR3 DNA sequence: TGCGCCAGCAGCATGAGGGGCCATCTGCCCCAGCATTTT.

This clone was detected ten times or more. A clone one base away is much larger, so this may be a read error. Within the sample, other DNA sequences also encode this same CDR3. The J gene is TRBJ1-5, the V gene TRBV5-5; 8 bases line up with TRBD1. CDR3 length: 15 residues. The germline CDR1 and CDR2 sequences are SGHKS and YYEKEE (reference sequence). The CDR3 protein is CASSLLTGDNQPQHF. CDR3 nucleotides: TGTGCCAGCAGCTTATTGACAGGGGACAATCAGCCCCAGCATTTC.

This clone was picked up a small number of times. The V and J genes are TRBV6-1 and TRBJ2-3, with 9 bases identical to TRBD2. V shed 7 bases and J 3 bases; nucleotides not matched to a gene: 2. CDR1 and CDR2 (germline): MNHNS, SASEGT. This CDR3 comprises 13 residues. In DNA, the CDR3 is TGTGCCAGCAAAAGCGGGGGGACAGATACGCAGTATTTT. Translated: CASKSGGTDTQYF.

With regard to this clone: An end of the junction does not agree with germline; a read error may underlie this. The chain has TRBV6-2 or TRBV6-3 and TRBJ2-1, with 9 bases lining up with TRBD1. The CDR3 has 15 amino acids. Per the germline V gene, CDR1 is MNHEY and CDR2 is SVGEGT. Written as DNA, the CDR3 is TGTGCCAGCAGCCACTCGGGACAGGGTTACAGTGTGCAGGTCTTC. It codes for CASSHSGQGYSVQVF.

This clone counts as medium-sized. The rearrangement uses TRBV29-1 and TRBJ1-4, with a weak D call TRBD1 (5 bases). Germline V CDR1 and CDR2: SQVTM, ANQGSEA. CDR3 length equals 14 residues. The V and J ends lost 4 bases and 4 bases respectively, with 13 bases between them. CDR3 bases: TGCAGCGTTGGTCGGGGGTTGAATAATGAAAAACTGTTTTTT. Translating it yields CSVGRGLNNEKLFF.

The chain has TRBV20-1 and TRBJ2-3, with D unclear. This CDR3 contains 12 residues. Per the germline V gene, CDR1 is DFQATT and CDR2 is SNEGSKA (reference sequence). V was shortened by 4 bases and J by 2 bases, with 7 bases between the two germline ends. CDR3 protein: CSANSITDTQYF. In DNA form, the CDR3 reads TGCAGTGCTAACAGTATCACAGATACGCAGTATTTT.

There are many counts of this clone. This sequence joins TRBV18 and TRBJ2-2; D unresolved. Trimming removed 0 bases from V and 4 bases from J, with 6 bases in between. In germline, CDR1 is KGHSH, CDR2 LQKENI. This CDR3 contains 14 residues. This CDR3 reads CASSPPFLTGELFF. The CDR3 nucleotides read TGTGCCAGCTCACCACCATTCCTCACCGGGGAGCTGTTTTTT.

The chain combines TRBV27 with TRBJ1-2; a possible D gene is TRBD1 (5 bases). The CDR3 runs to 15 residues. V was cut by 3 bases and J by 2 bases, with 13 bases left in between. Germline CDR1 MNHEY, CDR2 SMNVEV (reference sequence). The CDR3 is CASSLRQSLNYGYTF. The CDR3 coding sequence is TGTGCCAGCAGTTTGCGACAGTCACTAAACTATGGCTACACCTTC.

A few counts support this clone. Mismatch with germline at one junction end may stem from a read error. The chain carries TRBV27 and TRBJ2-3, with 8 bases aligning to TRBD1. This CDR3 is 15 amino acids long. CDR1 is MNHEY, CDR2 SMNVEV, per germline (reference sequence). The CDR3 DNA reads TGTGCCAGCTGTTTCAGGGGGCTGGGATCATATACGCAGTATTTT. Encoded protein: CASCFRGLGSYTQYF.

This clone was seen once. One junction end disagrees with the germline gene, perhaps due to a read error. V and J are TRBV6-1 and TRBJ1-5; maybe TRBD1 (5 bases). There are 15 residues in the CDR3. From germline, CDR1 is MNHNS and CDR2 SASEGT. CDR3 nucleotide sequence: TGTGCCAGCAGTGAAATTTGTCAGGGTAATCAGCCCCATCTTTTT. It translates to CASSEICQGNQPHLF.